Listed below are T cell receptor beta chains from one sample, sequenced in a study of T cells expressing NK-cell markers. TCRdb re-called the 5' RACE reads and shows each CDR3 protein once, DNA omitted. The table lists tens of thousands of distinct CDR3 sequences, with over 45% in the top ten. Sequencing used blood T cells: a sorted CD56 or NKG2C T cell subset, CD4+ or CD8+ T cells, or bulk PBMC T cells (not recorded which). These TCRs come from a woman between 18 and 69 years old in good health. Both conserved end residues are part of each CDR3.

v_gene: TRBV4-1
j_gene: TRBJ2-1
CDR3aa: CASSQDGQGDEQFF

v_gene: TRBV29-1
j_gene: TRBJ2-7
CDR3aa: CSVEAGPYEQYF

v_gene: TRBV12-3/TRBV12-4
j_gene: TRBJ2-1
CDR3aa: CASNLGRGNEQFF

v_gene: TRBV27
j_gene: TRBJ2-7
CDR3aa: CASSLLDRNYEQYF

v_gene: TRBV10-3
j_gene: TRBJ2-7
CDR3aa: CAIRPGGGTSYEQYF

v_gene: TRBV5-1
j_gene: TRBJ2-6
CDR3aa: CASSLTGTSGANVLTF

v_gene: TRBV2
j_gene: TRBJ1-6
CDR3aa: CASEGQANSPLHF

v_gene: TRBV7-9
j_gene: TRBJ1-5
CDR3aa: CASSLGGSQPQHF

v_gene: TRBV4-2
j_gene: TRBJ2-3
CDR3aa: CASSQEFGGGSDTQYF

v_gene: TRBV27
j_gene: TRBJ2-7
CDR3aa: CASSLPGSYEQYF

v_gene: TRBV27
j_gene: TRBJ2-1
CDR3aa: CASRSYNEQFF

v_gene: TRBV5-5
j_gene: TRBJ1-2
CDR3aa: CASSLVGNILNYGYTF

v_gene: TRBV12-3/TRBV12-4
j_gene: TRBJ2-2
CDR3aa: CASSFRGGRSGELFF

v_gene: TRBV7-2
j_gene: TRBJ2-7
CDR3aa: CASKNLGPSYEQYF

v_gene: TRBV4-1
j_gene: TRBJ1-6
CDR3aa: CASSQDLAPGSPLHF

v_gene: TRBV20-1
j_gene: TRBJ2-7
CDR3aa: CSARSTSSYEQYF

v_gene: TRBV4-1
j_gene: TRBJ2-7
CDR3aa: CASSQKTTGTGRYEQYF

v_gene: TRBV20-1
j_gene: TRBJ1-2
CDR3aa: CSAPLTENYGYTF

v_gene: TRBV7-8
j_gene: TRBJ1-1
CDR3aa: CASSTGQLNTEAFF

v_gene: TRBV6-5
j_gene: TRBJ2-7
CDR3aa: CASSYTGLSYEQYF

v_gene: TRBV10-3
j_gene: TRBJ2-1
CDR3aa: CAISDRDSTYNEQFF

v_gene: TRBV2
j_gene: TRBJ2-4
CDR3aa: CASSQPSGGAVRNIQYF

v_gene: TRBV5-1
j_gene: TRBJ1-2
CDR3aa: CASSTGTRAGDGYTF

v_gene: TRBV5-1
j_gene: TRBJ2-3
CDR3aa: CASSYRQGTDTQYF

v_gene: TRBV5-1
j_gene: TRBJ2-7
CDR3aa: CASSSMGTGTYEQYF

v_gene: TRBV14
j_gene: TRBJ2-1
CDR3aa: CASSQWGQGNEQFF

v_gene: TRBV5-5
j_gene: TRBJ1-2
CDR3aa: CASSYGQGADYGYTF

v_gene: TRBV12-5
j_gene: TRBJ1-2
CDR3aa: CASGPGDYGYTF

v_gene: TRBV20-1
j_gene: TRBJ2-3
CDR3aa: CSARAPGQASTDTQYF

v_gene: TRBV20-1
j_gene: TRBJ2-7
CDR3aa: CSADVGEGHYEQYF

v_gene: TRBV27
j_gene: TRBJ2-7
CDR3aa: CASKTGTSVAYEQYF

v_gene: TRBV20-1
j_gene: TRBJ2-7
CDR3aa: CSARDPPPYEQYF

v_gene: TRBV9
j_gene: TRBJ2-2
CDR3aa: CASSVSLTLNTGELFF

v_gene: TRBV5-1
j_gene: TRBJ2-5
CDR3aa: CASSPQGWETQYF

v_gene: TRBV6-1
j_gene: TRBJ2-1
CDR3aa: CASTLDWGAGGYNEQFF

v_gene: TRBV27
j_gene: TRBJ2-7
CDR3aa: CASSLGTSGEGEQYF

v_gene: TRBV12-3/TRBV12-4
j_gene: TRBJ2-5
CDR3aa: CASRKGGDRETQYF

v_gene: TRBV7-6
j_gene: TRBJ2-5
CDR3aa: CASSLGDGQETQYF

v_gene: TRBV9
j_gene: TRBJ2-1
CDR3aa: CASAGTGGHNEQFF

v_gene: TRBV10-3
j_gene: TRBJ1-2
CDR3aa: CAISEGPRYYGYTF

v_gene: TRBV14
j_gene: TRBJ1-1
CDR3aa: CASRQGRNTEAFF

v_gene: TRBV27
j_gene: TRBJ2-3
CDR3aa: CASSLSPSGSTDTQYF

v_gene: TRBV6-5
j_gene: TRBJ2-3
CDR3aa: CASSLAGTSTDTQYF

v_gene: TRBV9
j_gene: TRBJ2-5
CDR3aa: CASSVGDEYQETQYF

v_gene: TRBV20-1
j_gene: TRBJ1-1
CDR3aa: CSARHRGDTEAFF

v_gene: TRBV27
j_gene: TRBJ1-2
CDR3aa: CASSFFWEKGNYGYTF

v_gene: TRBV9
j_gene: TRBJ2-1
CDR3aa: CASSVATGIGPSREFF

v_gene: TRBV7-9
j_gene: TRBJ2-1
CDR3aa: CASRSSGWGSYNEQFF

v_gene: TRBV16
j_gene: TRBJ2-5
CDR3aa: CASSHDSVQETQYF

v_gene: TRBV5-1
j_gene: TRBJ1-1
CDR3aa: CASSRGQGGTEAFF

v_gene: TRBV10-3
j_gene: TRBJ2-7
CDR3aa: CAISEDQDSYEQYF

v_gene: TRBV19
j_gene: TRBJ2-7
CDR3aa: CASSIGRRGDEQYF

v_gene: TRBV7-9
j_gene: TRBJ2-7
CDR3aa: CASSSGLAGSPYEQYF

v_gene: TRBV28
j_gene: TRBJ2-7
CDR3aa: CASSFLGGSGKDEQYF

v_gene: TRBV29-1
j_gene: TRBJ2-3
CDR3aa: CSVDQGTDTQYF

v_gene: TRBV12-3/TRBV12-4
j_gene: TRBJ2-7
CDR3aa: CASSFSYEQYF

v_gene: TRBV7-8
j_gene: TRBJ2-7
CDR3aa: CASSKQGQGFREQYF